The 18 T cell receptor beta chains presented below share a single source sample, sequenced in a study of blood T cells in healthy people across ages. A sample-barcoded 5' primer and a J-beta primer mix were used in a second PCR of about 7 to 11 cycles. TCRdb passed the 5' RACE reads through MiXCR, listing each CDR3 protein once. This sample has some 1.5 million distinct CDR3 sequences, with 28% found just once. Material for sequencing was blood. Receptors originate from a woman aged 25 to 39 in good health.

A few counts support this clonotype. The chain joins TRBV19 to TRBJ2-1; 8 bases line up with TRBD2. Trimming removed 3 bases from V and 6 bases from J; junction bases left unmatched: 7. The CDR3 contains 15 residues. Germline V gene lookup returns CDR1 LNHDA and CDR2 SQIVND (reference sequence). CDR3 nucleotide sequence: TGTGCCAGTAGTATTTCGGGGGGGGAGAGCAATGAGCAGTTCTTC. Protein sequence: CASSISGGESNEQFF.

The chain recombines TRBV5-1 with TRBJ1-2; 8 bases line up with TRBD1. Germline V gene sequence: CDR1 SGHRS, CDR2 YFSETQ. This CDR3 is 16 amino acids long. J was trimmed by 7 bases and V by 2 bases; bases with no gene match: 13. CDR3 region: CASSFAGSTGDGGYTF. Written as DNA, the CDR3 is TGCGCCAGCAGCTTTGCGGGTTCGACAGGGGACGGTGGCTACACCTTC.

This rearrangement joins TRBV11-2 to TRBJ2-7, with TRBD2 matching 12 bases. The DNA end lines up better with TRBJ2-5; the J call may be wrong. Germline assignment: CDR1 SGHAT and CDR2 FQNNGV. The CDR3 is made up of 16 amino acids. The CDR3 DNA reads TGTGCCAGCAGCCTTCGTCGGACTAGCGGGACAGAGACCCAGTACTTC. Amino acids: CASSLRRTSGTETQYF.

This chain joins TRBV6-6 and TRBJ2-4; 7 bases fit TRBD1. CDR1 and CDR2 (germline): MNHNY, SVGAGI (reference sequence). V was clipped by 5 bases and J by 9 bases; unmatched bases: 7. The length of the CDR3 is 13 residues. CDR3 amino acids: CASSHRGEAIQYF. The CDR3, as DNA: TGTGCCAGCAGTCACAGGGGAGAGGCCATTCAGTACTTC.

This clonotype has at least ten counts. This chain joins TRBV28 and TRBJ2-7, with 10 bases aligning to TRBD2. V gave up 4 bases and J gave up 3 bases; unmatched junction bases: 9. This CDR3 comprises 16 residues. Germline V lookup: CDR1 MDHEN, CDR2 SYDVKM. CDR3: CASSSIGTSDVYEQYF. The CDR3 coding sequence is TGTGCCAGCAGTTCCATCGGGACTAGCGATGTCTACGAGCAGTACTTC.

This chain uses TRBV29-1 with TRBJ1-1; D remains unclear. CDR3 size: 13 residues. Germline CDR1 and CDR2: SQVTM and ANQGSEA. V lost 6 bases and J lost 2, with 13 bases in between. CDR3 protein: CSVVTGSNTEAFF. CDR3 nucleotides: TGCAGCGTAGTAACGGGATCCAACACTGAAGCTTTCTTT.

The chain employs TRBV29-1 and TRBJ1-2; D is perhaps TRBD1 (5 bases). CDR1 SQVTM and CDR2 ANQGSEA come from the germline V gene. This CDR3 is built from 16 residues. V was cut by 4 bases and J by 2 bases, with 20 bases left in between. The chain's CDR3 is CSVVIPSGRRNYGYTF. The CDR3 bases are TGCAGCGTTGTTATTCCTTCGGGACGGAGAAACTATGGCTACACCTTC.

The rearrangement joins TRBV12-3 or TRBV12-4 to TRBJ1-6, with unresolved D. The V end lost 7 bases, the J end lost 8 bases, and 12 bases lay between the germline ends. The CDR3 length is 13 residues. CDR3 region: CASTLGRDSPLHF. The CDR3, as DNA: TGTGCCAGCACCCTGGGGAGAGATTCACCCCTCCACTTT.

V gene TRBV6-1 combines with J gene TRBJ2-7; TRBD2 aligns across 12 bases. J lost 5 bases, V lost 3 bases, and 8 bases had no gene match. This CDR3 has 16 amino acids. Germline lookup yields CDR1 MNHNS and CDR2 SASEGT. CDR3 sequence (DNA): TGTGCCAGCAGTGATAGTCTAGCGGGAGGGCGCCACGAGCAGTACTTC. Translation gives CASSDSLAGGRHEQYF.

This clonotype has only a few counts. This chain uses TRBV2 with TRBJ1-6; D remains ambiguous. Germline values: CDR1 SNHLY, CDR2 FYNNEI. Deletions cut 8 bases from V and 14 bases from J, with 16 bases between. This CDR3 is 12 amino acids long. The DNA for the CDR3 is TGTGCCAGCCGGGGTAGCAATCGGTCCCTCCACTTT. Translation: CASRGSNRSLHF.

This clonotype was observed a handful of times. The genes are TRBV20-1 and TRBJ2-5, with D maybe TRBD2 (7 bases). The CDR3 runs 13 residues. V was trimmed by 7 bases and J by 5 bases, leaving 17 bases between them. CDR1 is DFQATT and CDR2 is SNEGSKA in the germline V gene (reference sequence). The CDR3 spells CSGYLRGAETQYF. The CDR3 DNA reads TGCAGTGGCTACCTACGGGGGGCGGAGACCCAGTACTTC.

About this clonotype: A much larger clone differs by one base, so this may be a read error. The CDR3 nucleotides read TGTGCCAGCAGCCGAGGGAGCGGGGGGCAAAATTACGAGCAGTACTTC. Protein product: CASSRGSGGQNYEQYF. This rearrangement joins TRBV4-2 to TRBJ2-7; 9 bases match TRBD2. There are 16 residues in the CDR3. CDR1 is LGHNA, CDR2 YNFKEQ, per germline. With V trimmed by 4 bases and J by 4 bases, 11 bases remained unmatched.

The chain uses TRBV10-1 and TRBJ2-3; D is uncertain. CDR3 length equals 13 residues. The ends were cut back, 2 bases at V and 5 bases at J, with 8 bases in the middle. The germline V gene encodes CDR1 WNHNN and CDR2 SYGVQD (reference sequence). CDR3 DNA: TGCGCCAGCAGTGAGGGTAACCAAGATACGCAGTATTTT. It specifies CASSEGNQDTQYF.

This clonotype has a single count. This CDR3 reads CASSQEAGDGETQYF. The CDR3 coding sequence is TGTGCCAGCAGCCAAGAAGCGGGGGATGGAGAGACCCAGTACTTC. V usage is TRBV3-1 and J usage is TRBJ2-7; 8 nucleotides match TRBD2. The better agreement between TRBJ2-5 and the DNA end casts doubt on the J call. The germline gives CDR1 LGHDT, CDR2 YNNKEL (reference sequence). This CDR3 region has 15 residues.

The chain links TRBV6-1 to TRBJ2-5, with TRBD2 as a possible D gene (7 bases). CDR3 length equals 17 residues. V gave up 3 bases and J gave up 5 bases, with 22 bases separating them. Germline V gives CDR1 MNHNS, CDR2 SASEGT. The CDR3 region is CASSDEGGGPSRETQYF. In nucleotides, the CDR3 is TGTGCCAGCAGTGATGAAGGGGGAGGGCCCTCCCGGGAGACCCAGTACTTC.

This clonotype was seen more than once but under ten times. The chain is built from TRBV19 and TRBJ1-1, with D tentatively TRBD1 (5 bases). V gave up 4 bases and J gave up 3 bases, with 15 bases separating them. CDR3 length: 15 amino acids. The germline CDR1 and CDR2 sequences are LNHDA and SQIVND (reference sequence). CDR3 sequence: CASSTWTRGDTEAFF. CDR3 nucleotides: TGTGCCAGTAGTACCTGGACACGGGGAGACACTGAAGCTTTCTTT.

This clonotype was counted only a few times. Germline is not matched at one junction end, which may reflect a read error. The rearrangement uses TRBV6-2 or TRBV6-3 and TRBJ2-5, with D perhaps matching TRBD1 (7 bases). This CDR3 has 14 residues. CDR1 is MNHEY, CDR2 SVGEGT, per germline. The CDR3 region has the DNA TGTTCCAGCAGACCCCAGGGGGGAGGAGAGACCCAGTACTTC. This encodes CSSRPQGGGETQYF.

The CDR3: CASSPFRADTEAFF. In nucleotides, the CDR3 is TGTGCCAGCTCACCGTTTCGAGCGGACACTGAAGCTTTCTTT. The chain links TRBV18 to TRBJ1-1; D is unresolved. Trimming took 3 bases from V and 3 from J, leaving 11 bases between them. The CDR3 is made up of 14 amino acids. CDR1 is KGHSH and CDR2 is LQKENI in the germline V gene.